The rows below give T cell receptor beta chains drawn from one sample of a study of blood T cells in healthy people across ages. A single record per CDR3 protein comes from TCRdb applying MiXCR to the 5' RACE reads. The table has 600,000 or so distinct CDR3 sequences, under 25% seen once. The source material was blood. The receptor set was obtained from a man in his sixties or seventies in good health. The CDR3 runs from the conserved cysteine through the conserved F or W. Fields, in order: D gene, V gene, clone size, J gene, CDR3 DNA, CDR3 protein. A D gene is named only where the DNA matches it firmly. The size of a clone is reported for some rows only, either as once, few or many, or as a class for expanded clones.

>TRBD2|TRBV7-7|many|TRBJ2-1
TGTGCTAGCAGCTTAGCGGGAGGAAGCAATGAGCAGTTCTTC
CASSLAGGSNEQFF
>.|TRBV7-8|.|TRBJ2-5
TGTGCCAGCAGCTTAGACCGCGACGAGACCCTGTACTTC
CASSLDRDETLYF
>TRBD2|TRBV27|few|TRBJ2-3
TGTGCCAGCAGTCCGCGGGAGGGCCGTTTTGGAGATACGCAGTATTTT
CASSPREGRFGDTQYF
>.|TRBV4-1|many|TRBJ2-7
TGCGCCAGCAGACCCCCGGGGTCCTACGAGCAGTACTTC
CASRPPGSYEQYF
>TRBD2|TRBV24-1|many|TRBJ2-1
TGTGCCACCATTAGTAAGCGGGAGGCCTACAATGAGCAGTTCTTC
CATISKREAYNEQFF
>.|TRBV14|few|TRBJ1-5
TGTGCCAGCAGCAAAATGGGCGGGAATCAGCCCCAGCATTTT
CASSKMGGNQPQHF
>.|TRBV6-6|.|TRBJ2-5
TGTGCCAGCAGTTACCTGTGGGAGACCCAGTACTTC
CASSYLWETQYF
>.|TRBV24-1|few|TRBJ2-3
TGTGCCACCAGTGACCCAAGCGGTGCAGATACGCAGTATTTT
CATSDPSGADTQYF
>.|TRBV6-5|.|TRBJ1-2
TGTGCCAGCAGTTACTCGATTTGGGGGAATGGCTACACCTTC
CASSYSIWGNGYTF
>TRBD1|TRBV25-1|many|TRBJ2-5
TGTGCCAGCAGTGAATCAGGGACAGCCTTACAAGAGACCCAGTACTTC
CASSESGTALQETQYF
>.|TRBV4-3|many|TRBJ2-7
TGCGCCAGCAGCCAAGATCTAGGCCCCTACGAGCAGTACTTC
CASSQDLGPYEQYF
>TRBD1|TRBV3-1|.|TRBJ1-2
TGTGCCAGCAGCCAAGATCTAGGGACAGGAGTGTATGGCTACACCTTC
CASSQDLGTGVYGYTF
>.|TRBV20-1|.|TRBJ1-6
TGCAGTGCTAGTAGGTCAGATTCACCCCTCCACTTT
CSASRSDSPLHF
>TRBD1|TRBV7-9|few|TRBJ2-1
TGTGCCAGCAGCTTAGCGTTGGGACAGATGAGTGAAGGTGAGCAGTTCTTC
CASSLALGQMSEGEQFF
>.|TRBV20-1|.|TRBJ2-4
TGCAGTGCTAGAGATGCGAGGGGGAACATTCAGTACTTC
CSARDARGNIQYF
>TRBD1|TRBV5-1|many|TRBJ2-1
TGCGCCAGCAGCTCCGGGGACAGGGGGCTTTACAATGAGCAGTTCTTC
CASSSGDRGLYNEQFF
>.|TRBV9|.|TRBJ1-1
TGTGCCAGCACCGCAGGCGAGGTGAACACTGAAGCTTTCTTT
CASTAGEVNTEAFF
>.|TRBV27|many|TRBJ1-5
TGTGCCAGCAGTTTTAGGGGTGGCAATCAGCCCCAGCATTTT
CASSFRGGNQPQHF
>.|TRBV20-1|few|TRBJ2-7
TGCAGTGCTAGAGATTCTCTCCGGGCTCCATACCAGCAGTACTTC
CSARDSLRAPYQQYF
>.|TRBV7-2|few|TRBJ2-7
TGTGCCAGCAGCTTAGGTAGCACGGTGGGGGAGCAGTACTTC
CASSLGSTVGEQYF